These 20 T cell receptor beta chains were sequenced from one sample in a study of shared clonotypes between healthy human individuals. Method: immunoSEQ multiplex PCR; TCRdb's copy keeps in-frame clones and lacks some. The data show approximately 470,000 clones, approximately 81% seen once. The sample comprised PBMCs. These receptors all come from a woman in her thirties or forties in good health. Some clones in this sample may be carry-over from other donors' samples.

This CDR3 is CASSPSSGVYNEQFF. CDR3 coding DNA: TGTGCCAGCAGCCCATCTAGCGGGGTATACAATGAGCAGTTCTTC. The chain recombines TRBV9 with TRBJ2-1; the match to TRBD2 covers 9 bases. The CDR3 has 15 residues. CDR1 SGDLS and CDR2 YYNGEE come from the germline V gene. V lost 4 bases, J lost 4 bases, and 6 bases stayed unmatched. Based on the CDR3 plus reference TRBV9 and TRBJ2-1, the full variable domain is DSGVTQTPKHLITATGQRVTLRCSPRSGDLSVYWYQQSLDQGLQFLIQYYNGEERAKGNILERFSAQQFPDLHSELNLSSLELGDSALYFCASSPSSGVYNEQFFGPGTRLTVL.

The chain couples TRBV7-9 to TRBJ2-1; no firm D call. Germline V CDR1 and CDR2: SEHNR, FQNEAQ (reference sequence). The CDR3 is 12 amino acids. V was clipped by 3 bases and J by 7 bases, with 7 bases between them. The CDR3 DNA follows: TGTGCCAGCAGCTTCAGCCGGAATGAGCAGTTCTTC. Translated: CASSFSRNEQFF.

This clone was picked up many times. This chain links TRBV5-1 with TRBJ1-2; D call uncertain. Trimming stripped 0 bases from V and 1 base from J, with 7 bases between. Germline assignment: CDR1 SGHRS and CDR2 YFSETQ. The CDR3 has 14 amino acids. The chain's CDR3 is CASSLGNGNYGYTF. The CDR3 nucleotides read TGCGCCAGCAGCTTGGGAAACGGTAACTATGGCTACACCTTC.

Worth noting for this clone: A far larger clone is one base from this, pointing to a likely read error. The same CDR3 arises from other DNA sequences in this sample as well. This chain joins TRBV6-5 and TRBJ1-4; D unresolved. The CDR3 consists of 13 residues. From germline, CDR1 is MNHEY and CDR2 SVGAGI. The CDR3 nucleotides read TGTGCCAGCAGTTACAGCAGAAATGAAAAACTGTTCTTT. The encoded protein is CASSYSRNEKLFF.

The sample holds a few counts of this clone. The chain has TRBV11-2 and TRBJ2-7; 11 bases fit TRBD2. The V and J ends lost 6 bases and 6 bases, in that order; junction bases with no gene match: 10. Germline lookup yields CDR1 SGHAT and CDR2 FQNNGV. This CDR3 region has 15 residues. The CDR3: CASRLSGRARSEQYF. In DNA form, the CDR3 reads TGTGCCAGCAGACTTAGCGGGAGGGCCCGTAGCGAGCAGTACTTC.

This clone was seen a handful of times. The rearrangement links TRBV6-4 to TRBJ2-5; the match to TRBD2 covers 9 bases. CDR1 MRHNA and CDR2 SNTAGT come from the germline V gene. CDR3 length: 15 residues. V shed 3 bases and J 2 bases; nucleotides not matched to a gene: 4. The CDR3 sequence is CASSETSGGQETQYF. In nucleotides, the CDR3 is TGTGCCAGCAGTGAGACTAGCGGAGGGCAAGAGACCCAGTACTTC.

The chain couples TRBV6-1 to TRBJ2-7; D is possibly TRBD1 (5 bases). Germline CDR1 MNHNS, CDR2 SASEGT. The germline V and J ends were trimmed by 2 bases and 5 bases, with 13 bases remaining between them. This CDR3 has 14 amino acids. CDR3 nucleotides: TGTGCCAGCAGTGAATACTTCCTGGGGCACGAGCAGTACTTC. Translated: CASSEYFLGHEQYF.

This rearrangement joins TRBV2 to TRBJ2-5; 8 bases match TRBD1. The germline V gene has CDR1 SNHLY and CDR2 FYNNEI. J was trimmed by 4 bases and V by 6 bases; bases with no gene match: 7. CDR3 length: 14 amino acids. The CDR3, as DNA: TGTGCCAGCAGCAGAACAGGGGGACGAGAGACCCAGTACTTC. Its protein product is CASSRTGGRETQYF.

This sequence joins TRBV18 and TRBJ2-5, with D hard to call. The CDR3 is 13 residues long. Trimming took off 11 bases at V and 0 bases at J, with 13 bases between the two ends. Germline-derived CDR1 and CDR2 are KGHSH and LQKENI. The CDR3 spells CARVDKYQETQYF. As DNA, the CDR3 is TGTGCCCGGGTAGACAAGTACCAAGAGACCCAGTACTTC.

This chain joins TRBV19 and TRBJ2-3; 11 nucleotides line up with TRBD2. The CDR3 has 15 amino acids. Germline CDR1 and CDR2: LNHDA and SQIVND (reference sequence). V trimming: 9 bases; J trimming: 0 bases; junction bases outside the gene matches: 5. The CDR3: CASRTSGPSTDTQYF. The CDR3 DNA sequence: TGTGCCAGCAGGACTAGCGGGCCAAGCACAGATACGCAGTATTTT.

Notes on this clone: Since a far larger clone is one base different, this is likely a read error. Within the sample, other DNA sequences also encode this same CDR3. This chain links TRBV28 with TRBJ2-1; D is ambiguous. The germline V gene encodes CDR1 MDHEN and CDR2 SYDVKM. This CDR3 is 10 amino acids long. Written as DNA, the CDR3 is TGTGCCAGCAGTTTTAATGAACAGTTCTTC. It codes for CASSFNEQFF.

This clone was recorded only once. The chain carries TRBV28 and TRBJ1-4; tentative D call: TRBD1 (5 bases). The V and J ends lost 6 bases and 4 bases respectively, with 18 bases between them. This CDR3 contains 16 residues. Germline CDR1 is MDHEN and CDR2 is SYDVKM. The CDR3 loop reads CASSSTGVQYNEKLFF. Written as DNA, the CDR3 is TGTGCCAGCAGCTCTACAGGCGTTCAGTATAATGAAAAACTGTTTTTT.

On this clone: Possible read error: a much larger clone is one base away. The chain couples TRBV4-1 to TRBJ2-7, with TRBD1 matching over 9 bases. This CDR3 has 16 residues. CDR1 and CDR2 from the germline V gene are MGHRA and YSYEKL. The chain's CDR3 is CASSQEWGDRDYGQYF. In DNA form, the CDR3 reads TGCGCCAGCAGCCAAGAATGGGGGGACAGGGACTACGGGCAGTACTTC.

As regards this clone: This likely traces to a read error, being one base from a far larger clone. The chain joins TRBV30 to TRBJ1-5, with D possibly TRBD1 on 5 matching bases. The CDR3 sequence is 14 residues long. Germline CDR1 is GTSNPN and CDR2 is SVGIG (reference sequence). CDR3 nucleotides: TGTGCCTGGAGTGGGGGTTTAGGGGATCAGCCCCATCATTTT. Its translation: CAWSGGLGDQPHHF.

This clone has just a few counts. The chain carries TRBV18 and TRBJ1-1; 8 bases map to TRBD1. The CDR3 is 17 amino acids. The V and J ends lost 4 bases and 3 bases, in that order; junction bases with no gene match: 13. Looked up from germline, CDR1 is KGHSH and CDR2 is LQKENI. The CDR3 here is CASSLRPQGVRDTEAFF. The CDR3 DNA is TGTGCCAGCTCACTGCGCCCACAGGGGGTGAGAGACACTGAAGCTTTCTTT.

This chain joins TRBV7-8 and TRBJ2-2; 7 nucleotides line up with TRBD1. Germline-derived CDR1 and CDR2 are SGHVS and FQNEAQ. The CDR3 contains 18 residues. V gave up 1 base and J gave up 3 bases; unmatched junction bases: 11. Here the CDR3 DNA reads TGTGCCAGCAGCTTAGATAGTCACAGGGGTACGGACACCGGGGAGCTGTTTTTT. This encodes CASSLDSHRGTDTGELFF.

To note about this clone: A read error may produce the germline difference seen at one junction end. The same CDR3 also results from other DNA sequences found in this sample. The genes are TRBV28 and TRBJ2-2, with D perhaps TRBD2 (5 bases). This CDR3 has 17 amino acids. The germline V gene encodes CDR1 MDHEN and CDR2 SYDVKM. CDR3 nucleotide sequence: TGTGCCAGCAGTTCGTCACCTAGTGGAACGAACACCGGGGAGCTGTTTTTC. This gives the protein CASSSSPSGTNTGELFF.

This chain links TRBV15 with TRBJ1-3; D unclear. CDR1 LNHNV and CDR2 YYDKDF come from the germline V gene (reference sequence). The CDR3 extends over 16 amino acids. V shed 9 bases and J shed 1 base, with 19 bases lying between them. CDR3 amino acids: CATRDLGSPSGNTIYF. The CDR3, as DNA: TGTGCCACAAGGGATTTGGGCTCACCTTCTGGAAACACCATATATTTT.

The V gene is TRBV28, the J gene TRBJ1-1; perhaps TRBD1 as D (6 bases). Trimming pared 3 bases from V and 4 bases from J, leaving 9 bases between. CDR1 is MDHEN and CDR2 is SYDVKM in the germline V gene. The CDR3 sequence is 13 residues long. The CDR3 region has the DNA TGTGCCAGCAGTTTGGTACAGGGCACTGAAGCTTTCTTT. Its translation: CASSLVQGTEAFF.

The rearrangement uses TRBV2 and TRBJ2-1; 11 bases are a match to TRBD2. CDR1 SNHLY and CDR2 FYNNEI come from the germline V gene. After removal of 10 bases from V and 6 bases from J, the junction contained 8 bases not matched to a gene. This CDR3 has 14 residues. CDR3: CATSSGTSGNEQFF. As DNA, the CDR3 is TGTGCCACTTCCTCCGGGACTAGCGGCAATGAGCAGTTCTTC.